These 24 T cell receptor beta chains share one sample of origin, sequenced in a study of regulatory T cells in long-lasting Graves disease (dated by TCRdb to the early 2020s). The time point label of this sample denotes: newly diagnosed GD, antithyroid drugs for less than 3 months. For both TCR sequencing and RNA sequencing, RNA was extracted from PBMCs in TRIzol. Preparation of the library involved multiplex PCR. Sequencing was performed on an Illumina HiSeq 4000. To build TCR beta libraries, CDR3 regions were amplified by Arm-PCR using iRepertoire HTBI primers. The public reads were run again by TCRdb, first through fastp at Q25 and then through MiXCR, and only productive beta chains were kept. All rows with the same CDR3 protein become a single entry with the most common DNA and genes. In this sample the table shows 300,000 to 400,000 distinct CDR3 sequences, roughly 18% of which occur a single time. The top ten clones comprise less than 45% of the sample.

The material was peripheral blood mononuclear cells (PBMCs), obtained at new diagnosis, from a patient treated with antithyroid drugs. Receptors originate from a female donor with Graves disease.

The CDR3 here is CASSEPDDGQYF. CDR3 sequence (DNA): TGTGCCAGCAGTGAACCGGACGACGGGCAGTACTTC. The chain has TRBV6-1 and TRBJ2-7; D remains unclear. The CDR3 sequence is 12 residues long. Trimming took 2 bases from V and 9 from J, leaving 11 bases between them. The germline V gene encodes CDR1 MNHNS and CDR2 SASEGT.

The chain couples TRBV2 to TRBJ2-7; 8 bases align to TRBD1. The CDR3 covers 16 residues. J was trimmed by 3 bases and V by 6 bases; bases with no gene match: 13. Germline assignment: CDR1 SNHLY and CDR2 FYNNEI. CDR3 nucleotides: TGTGCCAGCAGCTCAATACCGACAGGGGTCGGCTACGAGCAGTACTTC. Its translation: CASSSIPTGVGYEQYF.

This clonotype came up many times. J is TRBJ1-2 and V is TRBV20-1, with D unresolved. V was shortened by 3 bases and J by 6 bases, with 14 bases between the two germline ends. Germline-derived CDR1 and CDR2 are DFQATT and SNEGSKA (reference sequence). The CDR3 covers 13 residues. CDR3 coding DNA: TGCAGTGCTAGGACGCTTTTGGGCCATGGCTACACCTTC. Residues: CSARTLLGHGYTF.

This clonotype was detected many times. The V call is TRBV2, the J call TRBJ1-2, with a tentative D call TRBD1 (6 bases). Germline V gives CDR1 SNHLY, CDR2 FYNNEI. Trimming removed 6 bases from V and 8 bases from J, with 22 bases in between. CDR3 length: 15 residues. The CDR3 reads CASSFGTPDIGGYTF. The CDR3 region has the DNA TGTGCCAGCAGCTTCGGGACACCCGATATCGGAGGCTACACCTTC.

The table lists this clonotype with many counts. The V gene is TRBV6-2 or TRBV6-3, the J gene TRBJ1-5, with D possibly matching TRBD1 (5 bases). The CDR3 loop spans 13 amino acids. V lost 5 bases and J lost 6, with 11 bases in between. Germline-derived CDR1 and CDR2 are MNHEY and SVGEGT. The CDR3 region is CASSVIGAQPQHF. In nucleotides, the CDR3 is TGTGCCAGCAGTGTAATTGGGGCTCAGCCCCAGCATTTT.

On this clonotype: A far larger clone is off by one base, so a read error is likely. The chain links TRBV29-1 to TRBJ2-1; possibly TRBD2 for D (6 bases). The CDR3 covers 13 residues. Trimming cost V 4 bases and J 10 bases, with 17 bases left between them. The germline CDR1 and CDR2 sequences are SQVTM and ANQGSEA. The CDR3: CSVVVGGRYEQFF. CDR3 DNA: TGCAGCGTTGTCGTGGGAGGCAGGTACGAGCAGTTCTTC.

In its sample, this clonotype was seen many times. The chain employs TRBV6-1 and TRBJ1-3; 7 bases match TRBD1. V lost 6 bases and J lost 0; bases outside the gene matches: 8. Per germline, CDR1 MNHNS and CDR2 SASEGT. This CDR3 spans 16 amino acids. The CDR3 reads CASRRPTGDSGNTIYF. The CDR3 DNA reads as TGTGCCAGCAGGCGACCTACAGGGGACTCTGGAAACACCATATATTTT.

This clonotype showed up just a few times. The genes are TRBV20-1 and TRBJ2-3, with D maybe TRBD1 (6 bases). The germline gives CDR1 DFQATT, CDR2 SNEGSKA (reference sequence). Trimming shortened V by 4 bases and J by 1 base, and 21 bases separated the two germline ends. There are 17 residues in the CDR3. This chain's CDR3 is CSAIRSRTARGTDTQYF. In DNA, the CDR3 is TGCAGTGCTATTAGGTCACGGACAGCACGTGGCACAGATACGCAGTATTTT.

This clonotype was counted ten times or more. V gene TRBV3-1 combines with J gene TRBJ2-3; 9 nucleotides line up with TRBD1. The CDR3 length is 17 residues. The germline V gene has CDR1 LGHDT and CDR2 YNNKEL (reference sequence). The J segment lost 3 bases and the V segment lost 2 bases, leaving 9 bases of the junction unmatched. The CDR3 DNA reads as TGTGCCAGCAGCCAACCTTGGGGGGACAGGGTGACAGATACGCAGTATTTT. Amino acids: CASSQPWGDRVTDTQYF.

The table lists this clonotype with many counts. The gene calls are TRBV12-3 or TRBV12-4 and TRBJ2-3; D gene ambiguous. The CDR3 is made up of 13 amino acids. Trimming removed 5 bases from V and 2 bases from J, with 8 bases in between. Written as DNA, the CDR3 is TGTGCCAGCAGTCCCTTGTCCACAGATACGCAGTATTTT. Amino acids: CASSPLSTDTQYF.

Only one count was recorded for this clonotype. The J gene is TRBJ2-7, the V gene TRBV7-3; the D gene is possibly TRBD2 (5 bases). Germline CDR1 and CDR2: SGHTA and FQGTGA. The V and J ends lost 5 bases and 0 bases respectively, with 14 bases between them. The CDR3 consists of 15 residues. CDR3 bases: TGTGCCAGCAGCGCCGCGGGCGGGCCCTCCTACGAGCAGTACTTC. The encoded protein is CASSAAGGPSYEQYF.

This clonotype was counted at least ten times. The CDR3 region is CASIKDGSTLGGTDTQYF. The DNA of the CDR3 is TGTGCCAGCATAAAGGACGGGAGTACTTTGGGGGGCACAGATACGCAGTATTTT. This chain connects TRBV2 to TRBJ2-3, with D possibly TRBD2 on 6 matching bases. There are 18 residues in the CDR3. V lost 7 bases to trimming and J lost 1 base, with 24 bases between them. Germline loops: CDR1 SNHLY, CDR2 FYNNEI.

The table lists this clonotype with many counts. This chain uses TRBV19 with TRBJ2-7; no clear D. Germline CDR1 LNHDA, CDR2 SQIVND (reference sequence). The CDR3 is made up of 16 amino acids. Trimming took off 6 bases at V and 5 bases at J, with 23 bases between the two ends. Written as DNA, the CDR3 is TGTGCCAGTAGGCCCACCTCCCCGGCAGCTACACACGAGCAGTACTTC. Translated: CASRPTSPAATHEQYF.

This clonotype was recorded at least ten times. V usage is TRBV11-3 and J usage is TRBJ2-7; unclear D gene. CDR3 size: 13 residues. Trimming shortened V by 5 bases and J by 4 bases, and 12 bases separated the two germline ends. CDR1 is SGHNT, CDR2 YENEEA, per germline. The CDR3 DNA sequence: TGTGCCAGCAGCAACAACCAGGCTTACGAGCAGTACTTC. It is translated as CASSNNQAYEQYF.

This clonotype was seen more than once but under ten times. This chain joins TRBV25-1 and TRBJ2-7, with D perhaps matching TRBD1 or TRBD2 (6 bases each). The germline gives CDR1 MGHDK, CDR2 SYGVNS. CDR3 size: 13 residues. V lost 6 bases and J lost 4, with 13 bases in between. The CDR3 sequence is CASSSWGAYEQYF. CDR3 sequence (DNA): TGTGCCAGCAGCTCCTGGGGGGCGTACGAGCAGTACTTC.

This clonotype was picked up one time. This likely came from a read error, as a far larger clone is one base away. The rearrangement links TRBV6-1 to TRBJ2-7; D is possibly TRBD2 (5 bases). V was pared by 3 bases and J by 2 bases, with 11 bases between. CDR1 and CDR2 from the germline V gene are MNHNS and SASEGT. The CDR3 length is 14 residues. CDR3 nucleotide sequence: TGTGCCAGCAGTGAGCGGGCAGTCCCCTACGAGCAGTACTTC. This sequence encodes CASSERAVPYEQYF.

The sample holds a few counts of this clonotype. The CDR3 here is CAWSARERDETQYF. CDR3 DNA sequence: TGTGCCTGGAGTGCGCGGGAGCGTGACGAGACCCAGTACTTC. The chain links TRBV30 to TRBJ2-5; 7 positions agree with TRBD2. There are 14 residues in the CDR3. Germline trimming cut 1 base from V and 5 bases from J; bases unmatched to any gene: 7. Germline V gives CDR1 GTSNPN, CDR2 SVGIG (reference sequence).

The chain uses TRBV19 and TRBJ2-2; D possibly matches TRBD1 or TRBD2 (6 bases each). V lost 8 bases and J lost 4, with 14 bases in between. CDR3 length: 14 amino acids. CDR1 is LNHDA and CDR2 is SQIVND in the germline V gene (reference sequence). The CDR3 region is CASEGGFATGELFF. CDR3 sequence (DNA): TGTGCCAGTGAAGGGGGGTTTGCCACCGGGGAGCTGTTTTTT.

V usage is TRBV29-1 and J usage is TRBJ2-7, with 8 bases that match TRBD2. The V gene end was trimmed by 4 bases and the J gene end by 0 bases; junction bases not matched to a gene: 5. Looked up from germline, CDR1 is SQVTM and CDR2 is ANQGSEA. This CDR3 comprises 14 residues. In DNA, the CDR3 is TGCAGCGTTGCACCCGGGAGGGCCTCCTACGAGCAGTACTTC. It translates to CSVAPGRASYEQYF.

This clonotype occurred many times. V is TRBV18 and J is TRBJ1-1; D unclear. Trimming stripped 3 bases from V and 4 bases from J, with 6 bases between. Germline CDR1 KGHSH, CDR2 LQKENI. The CDR3 covers 12 residues. CDR3 nucleotide sequence: TGTGCCAGCTCACCTGCGATCACTGAAGCTTTCTTT. Protein: CASSPAITEAFF.

This clonotype was detected only once. V and J are TRBV19 and TRBJ2-1; no definite D call. In germline, CDR1 is LNHDA, CDR2 SQIVND (reference sequence). V shed 4 bases and J shed 13 bases, with 23 bases lying between them. The CDR3 has 15 amino acids. The CDR3 DNA follows: TGTGCCAGTAGTACCCCGACTGGGCAGCGCTTTATACAGTTCTTC. It is translated as CASSTPTGQRFIQFF.

This clonotype has at least ten counts. This rearrangement joins TRBV18 to TRBJ2-5; 8 nucleotides align to TRBD2. The CDR3 totals 14 residues. V lost 3 bases to trimming and J lost 4 bases; unmatched junction nucleotides: 4. Per the germline V gene, CDR1 is KGHSH and CDR2 is LQKENI. DNA for the CDR3: TGTGCCAGCTCACCGACGGGGACTAGAGAGACCCAGTACTTC. Translation gives CASSPTGTRETQYF.

The table lists this clonotype with a few counts. Possible read error: a much larger clone is one base away. This chain connects TRBV6-1 to TRBJ1-5; 8 bases agree with TRBD1. This CDR3 is built from 13 residues. Germline values: CDR1 MNHNS, CDR2 SASEGT. J was trimmed by 4 bases and V by 5 bases; bases with no gene match: 1. The CDR3 loop reads CASSRDRNQPQHF. Written as DNA, the CDR3 is TGTGCCAGCAGTAGGGACAGGAATCAGCCCCAGCATTTT.

This clonotype occurred once. One base away lies a much larger clone, so this may be a sequencing read error. The CDR3 protein is CASSLALNKTYEQYF. The CDR3 nucleotides are TGTGCCAGCAGCTTAGCGTTGAACAAAACCTACGAGCAGTACTTC. The chain employs TRBV7-9 and TRBJ2-7, with no clear D. Deletions cut 0 bases from V and 2 bases from J, with 11 bases between. CDR3 size: 15 residues. Germline V lookup: CDR1 SEHNR, CDR2 FQNEAQ (reference sequence).